This T cell receptor (beta chain) was retrieved from a study of Ad26.COV2.S vaccination and SARS-CoV-2 variants. At the level of the study: Intramuscular Ad26.COV2.S at 5x10^10 or 1x10^11 viral particles.

Only a few counts were recorded for this clone. The ends were cut back, 4 bases at V and 10 bases at J, with 14 bases in the middle. The CDR3 contains 14 residues. Germline V gene sequence: CDR1 MNHEY, CDR2 SVGEGT. The repertoire was sequenced with immunoSEQ multiplex PCR; TCRdb's copy has only in-frame clones and lacks some. The sample lists 300,000 to 350,000 clones, around 81% occurring once. The treatment here: about 20 received Ad26.COV2.S at low or high dose, single or two shots; roughly 5 received placebo; per-sample allocation not given. Vaccine and placebo recipients were sampled on day 63 after the first injection. This vaccine is an Ad26 vector that expresses the Wuhan-strain SARS-CoV-2 spike.

This chain links TRBV6-2 or TRBV6-3 with TRBJ1-6; D gene uncertain. Sequenced material: peripheral blood, taken in a trial of Ad26.COV2.S vaccine versus placebo. The TCR sequence derives from a person aged 18-65 years who received the Ad26.COV2.S COVID-19 vaccine or a placebo. In DNA, the CDR3 is TGTGCCAGCAGTTTGGGTATAGAAGGATCACCCCTCCACTTT. Translation gives CASSLGIEGSPLHF.